The 24 T cell receptor beta chains below come from one sample, sequenced in a study of blood T cells in healthy people across ages. Primers used in a second PCR of about 6 to 11 cycles were a sample-barcoded 5' primer and a J-beta primer mix. TCRdb processed the 5' RACE reads anew with MiXCR; each CDR3 protein has one entry. The repertoire consists of around 1.7 million distinct CDR3 sequences, with over 25% occurring once and the leading ten covering roughly 8.2%. Material for sequencing was blood. Receptors were obtained from a woman aged 30 to 39 in good health.

The gene calls are TRBV20-1 and TRBJ1-2; D is possibly TRBD1 (5 bases). V dropped 1 base and J dropped 3 bases, with 9 bases sitting between them. This CDR3 has 13 amino acids. CDR1 and CDR2 from the germline V gene are DFQATT and SNEGSKA (reference sequence). CDR3 DNA: TGCAGTGCTAGAGCGACAGCTGACTATGGCTACACCTTC. It specifies CSARATADYGYTF.

The rearrangement links TRBV12-5 to TRBJ2-4; 9 bases align to TRBD2. The DNA end is more similar to TRBJ2-7, so the J call may be wrong. The length of the CDR3 is 21 residues. Germline V gene sequence: CDR1 LGHNT, CDR2 FRNRAP. CDR3 protein: CASGSDLSRDLRAGGSYEQYF. The DNA for the CDR3 is TGTGCTAGTGGTTCGGACCTGAGCAGGGATTTACGAGCGGGAGGATCCTACGAGCAGTACTTC.

The chain joins TRBV7-2 to TRBJ1-1; 8 bases are a match to TRBD1. Germline-derived CDR1 and CDR2 are SGHTA and FQGNSA. The CDR3 totals 14 residues. The J segment lost 6 bases and the V segment lost 4 bases, leaving 7 bases of the junction unmatched. The CDR3 loop is CASSSSGQGSEAFF. CDR3 in DNA: TGTGCCAGCAGCTCGAGCGGACAGGGCTCTGAAGCTTTCTTT.

The chain employs TRBV10-2 and TRBJ2-3, with 12 bases lining up with TRBD2. Germline values: CDR1 WSHSY, CDR2 SAAADI. V lost 2 bases and J lost 4; bases outside the gene matches: 16. This CDR3 has 20 residues. The CDR3 sequence is CASSESLAGGPFGRPDTQYF. The CDR3 coding sequence is TGCGCCAGCAGTGAGAGTCTAGCGGGGGGGCCATTTGGACGTCCAGATACGCAGTATTTT.

This clonotype has a handful of counts. Since a much larger clone is just one base distant, this may be a read error. The CDR3 DNA is TGCAGTGCTAGACCTCCCGACGGGACACAAGGGACCCAGTACTTC. Translation gives CSARPPDGTQGTQYF. The J gene is TRBJ2-5, the V gene TRBV20-1; D might be TRBD1 (6 bases). CDR1 and CDR2 from the germline V gene are DFQATT and SNEGSKA (reference sequence). CDR3 size: 15 residues.

The chain couples TRBV28 to TRBJ1-4, with D possibly TRBD1 on 6 matching bases. Trimming took 6 bases from V and 8 from J, leaving 19 bases between them. The CDR3 has 15 amino acids. Per germline, CDR1 MDHEN and CDR2 SYDVKM. CDR3 nucleotide sequence: TGTGCCAGCAGGACGGCGGGGGCCGACAGGGAAAAACTGTTTTTT. This gives the protein CASRTAGADREKLFF.

With regard to this clonotype: Given a much more abundant clone one base away, this may be a read error. DNA of the CDR3: TGCAGCGCCACCGGGGAGGGAATTCCTTACGAGCAGTACTTC. It encodes CSATGEGIPYEQYF. V and J are TRBV29-1 and TRBJ2-4, with 7 nucleotides matching TRBD2. The end of the DNA is better explained by TRBJ2-7, so the J call may be wrong. The CDR3 runs to 14 residues. Germline V CDR1 and CDR2: SQVTM, ANQGSEA.

Details on this clonotype: This may be a read error: a much more frequent sequence differs by one nucleotide. The V call is TRBV7-2, the J call TRBJ2-5; D remains ambiguous. Germline values: CDR1 SGHTA, CDR2 FQGNSA. This CDR3 region has 12 residues. CDR3 loop: CASSSFVETRYF. In nucleotides, the CDR3 is TGTGCCAGCAGCTCCTTCGTGGAGACCCGGTACTTC.

In this sample, this clonotype turned up many times. The chain recombines TRBV11-2 with TRBJ2-5, with 11 bases aligning to TRBD2. Germline CDR1 and CDR2: SGHAT and FQNNGV. The CDR3 has 15 residues. Trimming at V came to 5 bases and at J to 5 bases, leaving 7 bases not matched to a gene. This CDR3 reads CASSALAGESETQYF. DNA for the CDR3: TGTGCCAGCAGCGCACTAGCGGGGGAGAGTGAGACCCAGTACTTC. Based on the CDR3 plus reference TRBV11-2 and TRBJ2-5, the full variable domain is EAGVAQSPRYKIIEKRQSVAFWCNPISGHATLYWYQQILGQGPKLLIQFQNNGVVDDSQLPKDRFSAERLKGVDSTLKIQPAKLEDSAVYLCASSALAGESETQYFGPGTRLLVL.

This chain uses TRBV7-3 with TRBJ2-1; D possibly corresponds to TRBD2 (6 bases). From germline, CDR1 is SGHTA and CDR2 FQGTGA. CDR3 size: 12 residues. V lost 1 base to trimming and J lost 13 bases, with 11 bases between them. For the CDR3, the DNA is TGTGCCAGCAGCTTAATTCCGGGGGTACAGTTCTTC. Its protein product is CASSLIPGVQFF.

The chain has TRBV5-1 and TRBJ2-5, with 9 bases that match TRBD2. Per the germline V gene, CDR1 is SGHRS and CDR2 is YFSETQ. After removal of 4 bases from V and 1 base from J, the junction contained 11 bases not matched to a gene. CDR3 length equals 17 residues. CDR3 sequence reads: CASSIRIAGEIQETQYF. CDR3 in DNA: TGCGCCAGCAGCATACGAATAGCGGGGGAGATCCAAGAGACCCAGTACTTC.

This clonotype has just a few counts. V and J are TRBV7-9 and TRBJ1-2; D unclear. The CDR3 covers 15 residues. V dropped 0 bases and J dropped 9 bases, with 17 bases sitting between them. The germline V gene encodes CDR1 SEHNR and CDR2 FQNEAQ (reference sequence). The CDR3 spells CASSLAAGLGSRYTF. The DNA for the CDR3 is TGTGCCAGCAGCTTAGCGGCAGGTTTGGGCAGTCGCTACACCTTC.

The gene calls are TRBV19 and TRBJ1-5; TRBD1 might be the D (6 bases). The CDR3 totals 15 residues. The V end lost 1 base, the J end lost 5 bases, and 12 bases lay between the germline ends. Germline V gene lookup returns CDR1 LNHDA and CDR2 SQIVND (reference sequence). CDR3 nucleotides: TGTGCCAGTAGTATAGTTGGGGGGCCTTATCAGCCCCAGCATTTT. Translated, it gives CASSIVGGPYQPQHF.

The chain carries TRBV20-1 and TRBJ2-5; TRBD2 agrees at 14 bases. The CDR3 extends over 16 amino acids. J gave up 2 bases and V 5 bases, and 7 bases lay outside the gene matches. CDR1 DFQATT and CDR2 SNEGSKA come from the germline V gene (reference sequence). The CDR3 protein is CSARLAGGALQETQYF. The CDR3 nucleotides are TGCAGTGCTCGACTAGCGGGAGGGGCTTTACAAGAGACCCAGTACTTC.

V usage is TRBV29-1 and J usage is TRBJ2-7, with a weak D call TRBD1 (5 bases). This CDR3 is 13 amino acids long. Trimming stripped 5 bases from V and 2 bases from J, with 13 bases between. Germline CDR1 and CDR2: SQVTM and ANQGSEA. The CDR3 protein is CSVRQLFTYEQYF. The CDR3 DNA is TGCAGCGTTCGACAGCTTTTCACCTACGAGCAGTACTTC.

This clonotype came up a few times. This sequence joins TRBV20-1 and TRBJ2-5, with D hard to call. Trimming removed 3 bases at V and 1 base at J, with 12 bases between. The germline CDR1 and CDR2 sequences are DFQATT and SNEGSKA (reference sequence). The CDR3 length is 14 residues. CDR3 sequence: CSASKSDGQETQYF. The DNA of the CDR3 is TGCAGTGCTAGCAAATCCGACGGCCAAGAGACCCAGTACTTC.

V gene TRBV24-1 combines with J gene TRBJ2-4, with D possibly TRBD2 on 6 matching bases. The CDR3 runs 15 residues. From germline, CDR1 is KGHDR and CDR2 SFDVKD. For the CDR3, the DNA is TGTGGCCGAGGGAAGGAGGGTTTTGCCAAAAACATTCAGTACTTC. Its protein is CGRGKEGFAKNIQYF.

This clonotype occurred many times. J is TRBJ1-2 and V is TRBV7-2, with D perhaps TRBD1 (6 bases). Trimming took off 3 bases at V and 7 bases at J, with 15 bases between the two ends. This CDR3 contains 14 residues. In germline, CDR1 is SGHTA, CDR2 FQGNSA. The CDR3 sequence is CASSFKRGGSGYTF. The DNA of the CDR3 is TGTGCCAGCAGCTTCAAGAGGGGGGGCAGTGGCTACACCTTC.

The chain couples TRBV20-1 to TRBJ1-2; D might be TRBD1 (5 bases). Per germline, CDR1 DFQATT and CDR2 SNEGSKA (reference sequence). CDR3 length equals 14 residues. V was pared by 0 bases and J by 13 bases, with 21 bases between. The CDR3 bases are TGCAGTGCTAGAGATCCGACAGAGGGCCACTATGGCACCTTC. Amino acids: CSARDPTEGHYGTF.

The genes are TRBV5-8 and TRBJ2-6, with D maybe TRBD1 (5 bases). V was clipped by 0 bases and J by 2 bases, with 15 bases between them. The CDR3 totals 18 residues. The germline CDR1 and CDR2 sequences are SGHTS and YDEGEE. CDR3 in DNA: TGTGCCAGCAGCTTGGTGCGGCAGGGTGTCCCTGGGGCCAACGTCCTGACTTTC. Translating it yields CASSLVRQGVPGANVLTF.

Here the CDR3 DNA reads TGTGCCAGCTCACTAGTCGCCGGGACTAGCTCCTACAATGAGCAGTACTTC. Translation: CASSLVAGTSSYNEQYF. This chain uses TRBV18 with TRBJ2-1, with 9 nucleotides matching TRBD2. The J call is doubtful: the DNA matches TRBJ2-7 better. This CDR3 is 17 amino acids long. CDR1 KGHSH and CDR2 LQKENI come from the germline V gene.

This clonotype has more than one count but fewer than ten. This chain joins TRBV6-1 and TRBJ1-1; no firm D call. V was clipped by 8 bases and J by 4 bases, with 11 bases between them. The length of the CDR3 is 12 residues. Looked up from germline, CDR1 is MNHNS and CDR2 is SASEGT. The CDR3 sequence is CASGWAGTEAFF. The DNA for the CDR3 is TGTGCCAGCGGTTGGGCGGGCACTGAAGCTTTCTTT.

The genes are TRBV7-2 and TRBJ2-3; TRBD2 is a possible D gene (5 bases). Germline V lookup: CDR1 SGHTA, CDR2 FQGNSA. With 2 bases removed from V and 0 bases from J, the gap between germline ends came to 15 bases. The CDR3 is 17 amino acids. The CDR3 is CASSLLAPTTSTDTQYF. CDR3 nucleotide sequence: TGTGCCAGCAGCTTACTAGCCCCAACTACTAGCACAGATACGCAGTATTTT.

The chain links TRBV6-5 to TRBJ2-7; tentatively, D is TRBD1 (6 bases). Deletions cut 6 bases from V and 3 bases from J, with 12 bases between. This CDR3 is 13 amino acids long. The germline V gene encodes CDR1 MNHEY and CDR2 SVGAGI. The CDR3 here is CASRQTGIYEQYF. The CDR3 bases are TGTGCCAGCAGACAAACAGGGATCTACGAGCAGTACTTC.